The T cell receptor (beta chain) under discussion was sequenced for a study of Ad26.COV2.S vaccination and SARS-CoV-2 variants. Regarding the study as a whole: There was reportedly substantial breadth in spike-specific CD8+ and CD4+ T cell responses after vaccination. The TCR-based breadth and depth measures might underestimate overall T cell responses. Non-spike TCR breadth did not differ much between vaccine and placebo recipients.

About this clone: Its antigen is unidentified.

Treatment described: roughly 19 received Ad26.COV2.S at low or high dose, single or two shots; 5 received placebo; per-sample allocation not given. Repertoires come from day 63 after the first vaccine or placebo injection. In Boston, an adult donor aged 18-55 years took part. Per the germline V gene, CDR1 is SGHDN and CDR2 is FVKESK. V was clipped by 1 base and J by 7 bases, with 10 bases between them. CDR3 length: 13 residues. Some clones are missing from TCRdb's copy, which holds only in-frame ones; the method was immunoSEQ multiplex PCR. The sample lists fewer than 500,000 clones; 80% to 95% were seen once.

Sequenced material: peripheral blood, taken in a trial of Ad26.COV2.S vaccine versus placebo. V and J are TRBV14 and TRBJ1-2; D call uncertain. This TCR was recovered from a person aged 18-60 years who received the Ad26.COV2.S COVID-19 vaccine or a placebo. As DNA, the CDR3 is TGTGCCAGCAGCCAAGCGGTAATCGGTGGCTACACCTTC. The encoded protein is CASSQAVIGGYTF.